This T cell receptor beta chain was identified in a study of human T cells and chemical hapten exposure. The time point: pre-sensitization, week 0. Treatment of the sample: therapeutic diphenylcyclopropenone sensitization with weekly scalp DPC. This CDR3 has 15 residues. Germline CDR1 ENHRY, CDR2 SYGVKD. V lost 0 bases and J 0 bases, leaving 8 bases between the germline ends. About this clonotype itself: Its antigen is currently unknown.

Overall study findings and caveats: Relative to controls, expanded TCRs formed significantly more large CDR3 similarity clusters. Patch test score showed a positive correlation with PT1 expanded TCR counts.

The library gave individual cDNA molecules unique molecular identifiers. TCRdb used MiXCR to reprocess the RACE reads, holding one entry per CDR3 protein. This table has a few hundred thousand distinct CDR3 sequences, 5.5% appearing once. Sequences were derived from whole blood, sampled in connection with sensitization to the hapten diphenylcyclopropenone (DPC). The receptor's source is a woman under 30 with alopecia areata. Some clones in this sample may be carry-over from other donors' samples. The chain combines TRBV10-3 with TRBJ1-2, with unresolved D. The CDR3 nucleotides read TGTGCCATCAGTGAGTCCGGGCTGTCTAACTATGGCTACACCTTC. Residues: CAISESGLSNYGYTF.